These T cell receptor beta chains were read from a single sample in a study of blood T cell repertoires in COVID-19. Profiling relied on immunoSEQ multiplex PCR, and the TCRdb table lists in-frame clones only, not all of them. The sample lists tens of thousands of clones, less than 75% occurring once. Input material: peripheral blood. Source of these receptors: a man aged 55 to 70 with acute or convalescent COVID-19. CDR3s include the opening cysteine and the closing phenylalanine or tryptophan. The D gene is left open where the match is weak. Clone size, where shown, is once, few, many, or a class for clones that have expanded.

clone_size: -
d_call: -
j_call: TRBJ2-2
v_call: TRBV6-1
cdr3_nt: TGTGCCAGCAGTGAACCAGGGGTTAGCACCGGGGAGCTGTTTTTT
cdr3_aa: CASSEPGVSTGELFF

clone_size: once
d_call: -
j_call: TRBJ2-5
v_call: TRBV5-6
cdr3_nt: TGTGCCAGCAGCTCCGGACATAAAAAAGAGACCCAGTACTTC
cdr3_aa: CASSSGHKKETQYF

clone_size: once
d_call: -
j_call: TRBJ1-1
v_call: TRBV28
cdr3_nt: TGTGCCAGCAGTTCAATTGGGCTGGACAGGAACACTGAAGCTTTCTTT
cdr3_aa: CASSSIGLDRNTEAFF

clone_size: -
d_call: -
j_call: TRBJ2-7
v_call: TRBV7-3
cdr3_nt: TGTGCCAGCAGCACCGCGGGACAGAATAACTACGAGCAGTACTTC
cdr3_aa: CASSTAGQNNYEQYF

clone_size: -
d_call: -
j_call: TRBJ1-5
v_call: TRBV30
cdr3_nt: TGTGCCTGGAGCGCCGGACCCGGTGGGGGGAGAGGTTCGGATCAGCCCCAGCATTTT
cdr3_aa: CAWSAGPGGGRGSDQPQHF

clone_size: -
d_call: -
j_call: TRBJ1-4
v_call: TRBV27
cdr3_nt: TGTGCCAGCAGTTTGGCGGGCGCCGGTGAAAAACTGTTTTTT
cdr3_aa: CASSLAGAGEKLFF

clone_size: -
d_call: -
j_call: TRBJ2-3
v_call: TRBV6-5
cdr3_nt: TGTGCCAGCAGGGGGACTAGCACAGATACGCAGTATTTT
cdr3_aa: CASRGTSTDTQYF

clone_size: -
d_call: -
j_call: TRBJ1-3
v_call: TRBV10-3
cdr3_nt: TGTGCCATCAGTCTGACAGACTCTGGAAACACCATATATTTT
cdr3_aa: CAISLTDSGNTIYF

clone_size: few
d_call: -
j_call: TRBJ2-7
v_call: TRBV27
cdr3_nt: TGTGCCAGCAGTTTATCGATAGGGGGAGCGGCCTACGAGCAGTACTTC
cdr3_aa: CASSLSIGGAAYEQYF

clone_size: -
d_call: -
j_call: TRBJ2-2
v_call: TRBV27
cdr3_nt: TGTGCCAGCGAGGGTTTTTCCGGGGAGCTGTTTTTT
cdr3_aa: CASEGFSGELFF

clone_size: -
d_call: -
j_call: TRBJ1-6
v_call: TRBV7-5
cdr3_nt: TGTGTCAGAAGCTTAGTCGGGGCGGGATATAATTCACCCCTCCACTTT
cdr3_aa: CVRSLVGAGYNSPLHF

clone_size: -
d_call: -
j_call: TRBJ2-1
v_call: TRBV7-9
cdr3_nt: TGTGCCAGCAGCTTAGAGGGTGCGGGAAATGGGTTCTTC
cdr3_aa: CASSLEGAGNGFF

clone_size: -
d_call: -
j_call: TRBJ2-2
v_call: TRBV5-6
cdr3_nt: TGTGCCAGCAGCTTGGAGGCAGGGGGGAACTCCGGGGAGCTGTTTTTT
cdr3_aa: CASSLEAGGNSGELFF

clone_size: -
d_call: TRBD1
j_call: TRBJ1-1
v_call: TRBV30
cdr3_nt: TGTGCCTGGACGGGACAGGCGAACACTGAAGCTTTCTTT
cdr3_aa: CAWTGQANTEAFF

clone_size: -
d_call: -
j_call: TRBJ2-6
v_call: TRBV3-1/TRBV3-2
cdr3_nt: TGTGCCAGCAGCCTTCACGGGTCCGGGGCCAACGTCCTGACTTTC
cdr3_aa: CASSLHGSGANVLTF

clone_size: -
d_call: TRBD2
j_call: TRBJ2-1
v_call: TRBV30
cdr3_nt: TGTGCCTGGAGCATAGCGGGGGTTCGAGACAATGAGCAGTTCTTC
cdr3_aa: CAWSIAGVRDNEQFF

clone_size: -
d_call: TRBD1
j_call: TRBJ2-7
v_call: TRBV11-2
cdr3_nt: TGTGCCAGCAGCTTAGAAGACCCCGGGACAGGGCCCCACGAGCAGTACTTC
cdr3_aa: CASSLEDPGTGPHEQYF

clone_size: medium-sized
d_call: -
j_call: TRBJ1-2
v_call: TRBV7-9
cdr3_nt: TGTGCCAGCAGCTTACGTAACAGGGAGTTTAACTATGGCTACACCTTC
cdr3_aa: CASSLRNREFNYGYTF

clone_size: few
d_call: -
j_call: TRBJ1-5
v_call: TRBV19
cdr3_nt: TGTGCCAGTAGTATAGGGAGGTGGCAGCCCCAGCATTTT
cdr3_aa: CASSIGRWQPQHF

clone_size: once
d_call: -
j_call: TRBJ2-2
v_call: TRBV11-2
cdr3_nt: TGTGCCAGCAGCTTAGTCGACACCGGGGAGCTGTTTTTT
cdr3_aa: CASSLVDTGELFF

clone_size: few
d_call: TRBD1
j_call: TRBJ1-3
v_call: TRBV9
cdr3_nt: TGTGCCAGCAGCCCCGGCATGACAGGGACTGGAAACACCATATATTTT
cdr3_aa: CASSPGMTGTGNTIYF

clone_size: -
d_call: -
j_call: TRBJ1-1
v_call: TRBV9
cdr3_nt: TGTGCCAGCAGCTTTTCAGGGGCGGACACTGAAGCTTTCTTT
cdr3_aa: CASSFSGADTEAFF

clone_size: -
d_call: -
j_call: TRBJ1-2
v_call: TRBV3-1/TRBV3-2
cdr3_nt: TGTGCCAGCAGCCATAGAATTAACTATGGCTACACCTTC
cdr3_aa: CASSHRINYGYTF

clone_size: -
d_call: -
j_call: TRBJ2-7
v_call: TRBV18
cdr3_nt: TGTGCCAGCTCACGCGGTCAAACCGACAGCTCCTACGAGCAGTACTTC
cdr3_aa: CASSRGQTDSSYEQYF

clone_size: -
d_call: TRBD2
j_call: TRBJ2-5
v_call: TRBV19
cdr3_nt: TGTGCCAGTAGTAGCGGGGGGCTGGGGACCCAGTACTTC
cdr3_aa: CASSSGGLGTQYF

clone_size: few
d_call: -
j_call: TRBJ2-7
v_call: TRBV3-1/TRBV3-2
cdr3_nt: TGTGCCAGCAGCACTCCGGCAGGGATGGGCGAGCAGTACTTC
cdr3_aa: CASSTPAGMGEQYF

clone_size: -
d_call: TRBD1
j_call: TRBJ1-2
v_call: TRBV9
cdr3_nt: TGTGCCAGCAGCTCAGGGGGCGCGGTTAACTATGGCTACACCTTC
cdr3_aa: CASSSGGAVNYGYTF

clone_size: -
d_call: -
j_call: TRBJ1-5
v_call: TRBV27
cdr3_nt: TGTGCCAGCAGTTTTCAAAATCAGCCCCAGCATTTT
cdr3_aa: CASSFQNQPQHF

clone_size: -
d_call: TRBD2
j_call: TRBJ2-7
v_call: TRBV7-3
cdr3_nt: TGTGCCAGCAGCTTAGGAGGGACTAGCGGGAAGCACTTC
cdr3_aa: CASSLGGTSGKHF

clone_size: -
d_call: -
j_call: TRBJ1-6
v_call: TRBV5-1
cdr3_nt: TGCGCCAGCAGCTTGGGGACAGCCGGTAATTCACCCCTCCACTTT
cdr3_aa: CASSLGTAGNSPLHF

clone_size: -
d_call: TRBD1
j_call: TRBJ2-5
v_call: TRBV7-9
cdr3_nt: TGTGCCAGCAGCTTACCGGGACAGGGGGCTCAAGAGACCCAGTACTTC
cdr3_aa: CASSLPGQGAQETQYF

clone_size: -
d_call: -
j_call: TRBJ2-3
v_call: TRBV9
cdr3_nt: TGTGCCAGCAGAGGACAGACCGCTAGCACAGATACGCAGTATTTT
cdr3_aa: CASRGQTASTDTQYF

clone_size: -
d_call: -
j_call: TRBJ1-2
v_call: TRBV5-4
cdr3_nt: TGTGCCAGCAGCTTGAAGGGGGTTAACTATGGCTACACCTTC
cdr3_aa: CASSLKGVNYGYTF

clone_size: -
d_call: -
j_call: TRBJ2-7
v_call: TRBV6-5
cdr3_nt: TGTGCCAGCAGCCGGACAAACTACGAGCAGTACTTC
cdr3_aa: CASSRTNYEQYF

clone_size: -
d_call: -
j_call: TRBJ2-3
v_call: TRBV5-1
cdr3_nt: TGCGCCAGCAGCTTGCAGGGCACAGATACGCAGTATTTT
cdr3_aa: CASSLQGTDTQYF

clone_size: once
d_call: TRBD1
j_call: TRBJ2-3
v_call: TRBV19
cdr3_nt: TGTGCCAGTAGTGACAGGGGGCGCGGGGATACGCAGTATTTT
cdr3_aa: CASSDRGRGDTQYF

clone_size: once
d_call: TRBD2
j_call: TRBJ2-3
v_call: TRBV20-1
cdr3_nt: TGCAGTGCTAGTAAAACTAGCGGGGGGGTAGATACGCAGTATTTT
cdr3_aa: CSASKTSGGVDTQYF

clone_size: -
d_call: TRBD1
j_call: TRBJ1-6
v_call: TRBV7-9
cdr3_nt: TGTGCCAGCAGCCACCGACAGGGGGGTAGCTCCTATAATTCACCCCTCCACTTT
cdr3_aa: CASSHRQGGSSYNSPLHF

clone_size: -
d_call: TRBD1
j_call: TRBJ1-1
v_call: TRBV3-1/TRBV3-2
cdr3_nt: TGTGCCAGCAGCCCCGGACAGGTTAGCACTGAAGCTTTCTTT
cdr3_aa: CASSPGQVSTEAFF

clone_size: -
d_call: TRBD2
j_call: TRBJ2-1
v_call: TRBV9
cdr3_nt: TGTGCCAGCAGCGTGGCGGGAGGGCCCTACAATGAGCAGTTCTTC
cdr3_aa: CASSVAGGPYNEQFF

clone_size: -
d_call: TRBD2
j_call: TRBJ2-5
v_call: TRBV5-6
cdr3_nt: TGTGCCAGCAGTTCCTTTTTGGGTCTAGCGGGACAAGAGACCCAGTACTTC
cdr3_aa: CASSSFLGLAGQETQYF

clone_size: -
d_call: -
j_call: TRBJ2-7
v_call: TRBV7-9
cdr3_nt: TGTGCCAGCAGCATACGGGACTTAACCTACGAGCAGTACTTC
cdr3_aa: CASSIRDLTYEQYF

clone_size: few
d_call: TRBD2
j_call: TRBJ2-1
v_call: TRBV3-1/TRBV3-2
cdr3_nt: TGTGCCAGCAGCCAAGCAGCGGCGGGAGTAACTAACAATGAGCAGTTCTTC
cdr3_aa: CASSQAAAGVTNNEQFF

clone_size: many
d_call: TRBD2
j_call: TRBJ2-7
v_call: TRBV9
cdr3_nt: TGTGCCAGCAGCGTTCTAGCGGGAGGATACGAGCAGTACTTC
cdr3_aa: CASSVLAGGYEQYF

clone_size: -
d_call: TRBD1
j_call: TRBJ1-1
v_call: TRBV12-5
cdr3_nt: TGTGCTAGTGGTACAGGGGGCATAGCTTTCTTT
cdr3_aa: CASGTGGIAFF

clone_size: few
d_call: TRBD1
j_call: TRBJ1-2
v_call: TRBV24-1
cdr3_nt: TGTGCCACCAGTGACCCCCGGGACAGGGACGTTGGTAGCTATGGCTACACCTTC
cdr3_aa: CATSDPRDRDVGSYGYTF

clone_size: -
d_call: -
j_call: TRBJ1-2
v_call: TRBV29-1
cdr3_nt: TGCAGCGTTGAAGTTCTAGTCGGCTACACCTTC
cdr3_aa: CSVEVLVGYTF

clone_size: -
d_call: -
j_call: TRBJ1-6
v_call: TRBV7-9
cdr3_nt: TGTGCCAGCAGCTTAGAGGGAGGGAGATCACCCCTCCACTTT
cdr3_aa: CASSLEGGRSPLHF

clone_size: -
d_call: TRBD1
j_call: TRBJ2-3
v_call: TRBV28
cdr3_nt: TGTGCCAGCAGTTCAGGGGGATTGGGCACAGATACGCAGTATTTT
cdr3_aa: CASSSGGLGTDTQYF

clone_size: -
d_call: TRBD2
j_call: TRBJ2-5
v_call: TRBV2
cdr3_nt: TGTGCCAGCAGTGAACTAGCGGGAGGAGAGACCCAGTACTTC
cdr3_aa: CASSELAGGETQYF